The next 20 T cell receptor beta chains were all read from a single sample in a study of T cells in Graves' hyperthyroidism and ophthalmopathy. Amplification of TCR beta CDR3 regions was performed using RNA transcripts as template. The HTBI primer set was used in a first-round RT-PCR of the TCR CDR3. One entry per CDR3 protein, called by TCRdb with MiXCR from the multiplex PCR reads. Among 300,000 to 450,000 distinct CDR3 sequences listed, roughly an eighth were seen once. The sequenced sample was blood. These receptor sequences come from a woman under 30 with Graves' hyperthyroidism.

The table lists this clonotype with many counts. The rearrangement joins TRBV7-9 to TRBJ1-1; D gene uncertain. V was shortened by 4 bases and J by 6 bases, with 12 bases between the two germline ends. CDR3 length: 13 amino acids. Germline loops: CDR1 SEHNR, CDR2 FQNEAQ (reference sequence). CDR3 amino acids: CASSYGEDPEAFF. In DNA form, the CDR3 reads TGTGCCAGCAGCTACGGGGAAGACCCTGAAGCTTTCTTT.

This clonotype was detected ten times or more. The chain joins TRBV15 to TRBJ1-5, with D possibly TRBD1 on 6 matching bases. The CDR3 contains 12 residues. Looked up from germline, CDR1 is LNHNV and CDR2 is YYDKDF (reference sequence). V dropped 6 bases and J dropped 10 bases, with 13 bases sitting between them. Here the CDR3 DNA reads TGTGCCACCAGACCCAGGGGAGGTCCCCAGCATTTT. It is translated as CATRPRGGPQHF.

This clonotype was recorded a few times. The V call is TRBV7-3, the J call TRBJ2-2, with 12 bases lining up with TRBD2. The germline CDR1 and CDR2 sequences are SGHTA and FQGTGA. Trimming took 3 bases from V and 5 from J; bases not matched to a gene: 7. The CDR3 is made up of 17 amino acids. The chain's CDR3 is CASSFSPTSGGTGELFF. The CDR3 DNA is TGTGCCAGCAGCTTTTCCCCAACTAGCGGGGGGACCGGGGAGCTGTTTTTT. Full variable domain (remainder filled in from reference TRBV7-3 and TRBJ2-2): GAGVSQTPSNKVTEKGKYVELRCDPISGHTALYWYRQSLGQGPEFLIYFQGTGAADDSGLPNDRFFAVRPEGSVSTLKIQRTERGDSAVYLCASSFSPTSGGTGELFFGEGSRLTVL.

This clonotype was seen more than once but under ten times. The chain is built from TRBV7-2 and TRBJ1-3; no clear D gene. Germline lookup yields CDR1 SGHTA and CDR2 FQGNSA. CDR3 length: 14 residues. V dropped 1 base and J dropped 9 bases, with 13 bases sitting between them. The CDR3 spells CASSLVMGQTTIYF. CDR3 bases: TGTGCCAGCAGCTTAGTAATGGGTCAGACCACCATATATTTT.

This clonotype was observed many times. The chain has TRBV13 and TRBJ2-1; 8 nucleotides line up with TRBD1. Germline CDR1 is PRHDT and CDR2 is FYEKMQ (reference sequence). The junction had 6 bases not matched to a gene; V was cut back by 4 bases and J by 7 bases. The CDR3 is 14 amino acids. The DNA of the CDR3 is TGTGCCAGCAGCTCATACAGGGGGAGGAATGAGCAGTTCTTC. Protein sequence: CASSSYRGRNEQFF.

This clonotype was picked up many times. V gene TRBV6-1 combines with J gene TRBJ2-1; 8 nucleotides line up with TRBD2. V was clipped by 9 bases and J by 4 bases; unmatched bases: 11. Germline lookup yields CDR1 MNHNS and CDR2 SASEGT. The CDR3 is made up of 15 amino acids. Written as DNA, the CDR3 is TGTGCCAGTCTGCTGGGGCGGGAGGCTTACAATGAGCAGTTCTTC. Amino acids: CASLLGREAYNEQFF.

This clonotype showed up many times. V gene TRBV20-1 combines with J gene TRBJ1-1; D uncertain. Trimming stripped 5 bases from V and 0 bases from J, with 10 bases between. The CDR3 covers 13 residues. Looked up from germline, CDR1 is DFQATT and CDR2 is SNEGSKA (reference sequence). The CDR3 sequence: CSAGRHMNTEAFF. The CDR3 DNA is TGCAGTGCTGGTAGACATATGAACACTGAAGCTTTCTTT.

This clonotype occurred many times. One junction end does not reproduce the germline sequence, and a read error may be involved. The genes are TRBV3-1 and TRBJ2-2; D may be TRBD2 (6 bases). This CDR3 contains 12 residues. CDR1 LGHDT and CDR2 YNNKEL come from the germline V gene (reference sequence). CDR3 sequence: CASSLSSGELFF. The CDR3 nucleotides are TGTGCCAGCAGCCTATCGTCGGGGGAACTGTTTTTT.

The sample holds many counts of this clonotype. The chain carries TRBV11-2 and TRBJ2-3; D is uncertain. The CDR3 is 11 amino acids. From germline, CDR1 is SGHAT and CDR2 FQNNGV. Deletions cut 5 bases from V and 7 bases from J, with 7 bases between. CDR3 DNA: TGTGCCAGCAGCCAAAGGTATACGCAGTATTTT. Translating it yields CASSQRYTQYF.

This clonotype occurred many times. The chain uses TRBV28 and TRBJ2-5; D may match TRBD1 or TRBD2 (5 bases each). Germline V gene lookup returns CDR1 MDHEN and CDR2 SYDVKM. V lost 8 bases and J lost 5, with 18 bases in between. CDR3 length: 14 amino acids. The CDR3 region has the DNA TGTGCCAGCGGGAAAATACGGGGCTCGGAGACCCAGTACTTC. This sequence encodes CASGKIRGSETQYF.

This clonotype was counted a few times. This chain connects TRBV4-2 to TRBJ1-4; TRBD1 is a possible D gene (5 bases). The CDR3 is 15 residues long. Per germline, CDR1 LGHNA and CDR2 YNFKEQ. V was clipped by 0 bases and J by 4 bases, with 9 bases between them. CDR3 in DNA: TGTGCCAGCAGCCAAGAAAGTGGGGGTAATGAAAAACTGTTTTTT. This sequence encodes CASSQESGGNEKLFF.

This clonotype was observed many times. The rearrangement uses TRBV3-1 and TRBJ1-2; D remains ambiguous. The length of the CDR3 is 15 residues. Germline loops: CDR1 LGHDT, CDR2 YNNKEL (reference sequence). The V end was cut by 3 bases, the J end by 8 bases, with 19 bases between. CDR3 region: CASSHSSTAGGGYTF. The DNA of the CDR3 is TGTGCCAGCAGCCACTCCTCCACGGCGGGCGGCGGCTACACCTTC.

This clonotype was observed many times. CDR3: CASSLIGVWDTEAFF. In DNA form, the CDR3 reads TGTGCCAGCAGCTTGATTGGGGTGTGGGACACTGAAGCTTTCTTT. The chain uses TRBV5-8 and TRBJ1-1; D is undetermined. The germline V gene encodes CDR1 SGHTS and CDR2 YDEGEE. V was cut by 1 base and J by 3 bases, with 13 bases left in between. CDR3 size: 15 residues. Full variable domain (remainder filled in from reference TRBV5-8 and TRBJ1-1): EAGVTQSPTHLIKTRGQQATLRCSPISGHTSVYWYQQALGLGLQFLLWYDEGEERNRGNFPPRFSGRQFPNYSSELNVNALELEDSALYLCASSLIGVWDTEAFFGQGTRLTVV.

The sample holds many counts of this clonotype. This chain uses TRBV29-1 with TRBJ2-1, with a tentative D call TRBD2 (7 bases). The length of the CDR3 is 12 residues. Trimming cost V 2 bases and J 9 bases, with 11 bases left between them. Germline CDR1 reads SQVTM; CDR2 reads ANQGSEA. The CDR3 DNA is TGCAGCGTTGAACAAGGGGGGGCTGAGCAGTTCTTC. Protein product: CSVEQGGAEQFF.

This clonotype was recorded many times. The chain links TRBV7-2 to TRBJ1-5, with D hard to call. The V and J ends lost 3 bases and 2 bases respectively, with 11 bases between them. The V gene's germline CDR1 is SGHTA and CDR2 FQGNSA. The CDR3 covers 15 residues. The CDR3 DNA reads TGTGCCAGCAGCTTTACCCCGGCGGGCAATCAGCCCCAGCATTTT. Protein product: CASSFTPAGNQPQHF. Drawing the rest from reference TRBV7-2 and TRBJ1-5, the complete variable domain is GAGVSQSPSNKVTEKGKDVELRCDPISGHTALYWYRQSLGQGLEFLIYFQGNSAPDKSGLPSDRFSAERTGGSVSTLTIQRTQQEDSAVYLCASSFTPAGNQPQHFGDGTRLSIL.

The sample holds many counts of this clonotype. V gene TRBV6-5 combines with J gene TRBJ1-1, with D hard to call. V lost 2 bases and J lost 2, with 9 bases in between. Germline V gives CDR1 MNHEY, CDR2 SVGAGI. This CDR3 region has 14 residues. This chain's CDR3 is CASSYGPANTEAFF. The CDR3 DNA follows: TGTGCCAGCAGTTACGGCCCAGCTAACACTGAAGCTTTCTTT.

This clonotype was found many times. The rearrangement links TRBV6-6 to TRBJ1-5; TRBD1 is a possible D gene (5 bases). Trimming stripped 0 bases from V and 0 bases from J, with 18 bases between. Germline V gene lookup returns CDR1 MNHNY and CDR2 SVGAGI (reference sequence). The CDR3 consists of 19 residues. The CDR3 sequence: CASSYSRRGLEISNQPQHF. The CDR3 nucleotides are TGTGCCAGCAGTTACTCGAGGCGGGGCCTGGAGATTAGCAATCAGCCCCAGCATTTT.

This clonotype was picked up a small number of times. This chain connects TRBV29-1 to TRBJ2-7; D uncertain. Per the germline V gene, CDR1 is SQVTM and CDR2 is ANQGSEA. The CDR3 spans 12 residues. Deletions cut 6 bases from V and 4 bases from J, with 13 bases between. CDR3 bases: TGCAGCGTATCGACCGATATTTACGAGCAGTACTTC. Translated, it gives CSVSTDIYEQYF.

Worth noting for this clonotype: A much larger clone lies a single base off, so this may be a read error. In nucleotides, the CDR3 is TGTGCCAGCAGAGCTCCGGACGGAAGCTCTCCGGAGCAGTACTTC. Encoded protein: CASRAPDGSSPEQYF. J is TRBJ2-7 and V is TRBV12-3 or TRBV12-4; D not resolved. The V gene lost 6 bases and the J gene lost 7 bases, with 22 bases spanning the gap. The CDR3 covers 15 residues.

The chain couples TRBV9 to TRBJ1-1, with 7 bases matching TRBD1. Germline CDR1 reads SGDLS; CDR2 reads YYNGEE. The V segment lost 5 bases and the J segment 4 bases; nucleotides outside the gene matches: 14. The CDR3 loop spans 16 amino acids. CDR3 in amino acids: CASRKGDSSGATEAFF. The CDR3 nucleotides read TGTGCCAGCAGAAAGGGGGACAGTTCAGGGGCCACTGAAGCTTTCTTT.